This T cell receptor beta chain comes out of a study of blood T cell repertoires in COVID-19. The J segment lost 4 bases and the V segment lost 2 bases, leaving 3 bases of the junction unmatched. The CDR3 has 15 residues. Germline CDR1 SGHNT, CDR2 YYREEE (reference sequence). Profiled with immunoSEQ multiplex PCR; TCRdb holds only in-frame clones, not every one. The sample holds around 230,000 clones, just over 85% seen once. Grouping used clinical history reported by participants in a survey and questionnaire. The sequence derives from a woman in her thirties or forties with acute COVID-19. The rearrangement uses TRBV5-4 and TRBJ2-1, with 10 nucleotides matching TRBD1. The sample consisted of PBMCs or T cells enriched from blood (not recorded which). CDR3 amino acids: CASSFRGQGYNEQFF. CDR3 DNA sequence: TGTGCCAGCAGCTTCAGGGGACAGGGGTACAATGAGCAGTTCTTC.